This TCR beta chain was profiled in a study of blood T cells in healthy people across ages. A second PCR, run for roughly 7 to 11 cycles, used a sample-barcoded 5' primer plus a J-beta primer mix. TCRdb itself ran the 5' RACE reads through MiXCR, one entry per CDR3 protein. The sample carries hundreds of thousands of distinct CDR3 sequences, roughly 26% recorded once. V lost 0 bases, J lost 1 base, and 15 bases lay in between. Germline V gene sequence: CDR1 MNHEY, CDR2 SVGAGI. The CDR3 length is 17 residues. The same sample was also used in a study of T cells of mothers and their children. This second study says: RNA extracted was entirely used for cDNA synthesis, 1.5 ug per 15 ul. For each mother, over 9.5 million TCR beta CDR3 reads were obtained, and for each child, 2.5 million to 3 million.

Sequencing was performed on blood. The sequence was collected from a boy under 18 in good health. The chain couples TRBV6-5 to TRBJ2-5; D is undetermined. The CDR3 bases are TGTGCCAGCAGTTACTCGGGCAGCCTGGCTCCCCAAGAGACCCAGTACTTC. Translated: CASSYSGSLAPQETQYF.